Below, 17 T cell receptor beta chains from the same sample are listed, as sequenced in a study of post-analysis software for immune sequencing data. Study results and limitations: About five TRBV segments occurring more often in patients than controls included TRBV5-6, TRBV5-1 and TRBV20-1.

Built from TCR beta cDNA, the libraries had unique molecular identifiers in them. From the PCR reads, TCRdb called clonotypes with MiXCR, one entry per CDR3 protein. The data hold 650,000 to 850,000 distinct CDR3 sequences, with about 43% observed a single time. No cognate antigen is known for these TCRs. Sequences were obtained from blood. The receptors were gathered from a girl between 10 and 17 years old with multiple sclerosis.

This chain connects TRBV5-1 to TRBJ2-6; 7 bases align to TRBD1. The V segment lost 4 bases and the J segment 2 bases; nucleotides outside the gene matches: 12. CDR1 is SGHRS, CDR2 YFSETQ, per germline. CDR3 size: 18 residues. The CDR3 loop is CASSPRQGNRAGANVLTF. CDR3 sequence (DNA): TGCGCCAGCAGCCCAAGACAGGGAAACCGGGCTGGGGCCAACGTCCTGACTTTC. The full variable domain, in which reference TRBV5-1 and TRBJ2-6 provide the parts outside the CDR3, is KAGVTQTPRYLIKTRGQQVTLSCSPISGHRSVSWYQQTPGQGLQFLFEYFSETQRNKGNFPGRFSGRQFSNSRSEMNVSTLELGDSALYLCASSPRQGNRAGANVLTFGAGSRLTVL.

This chain links TRBV10-2 with TRBJ2-7, with TRBD2 identical over 9 bases. The V gene end was trimmed by 8 bases and the J gene end by 3 bases; junction bases not matched to a gene: 2. Germline CDR1 and CDR2: WSHSY and SAAADI. The CDR3 runs 12 residues. The CDR3 DNA sequence: TGCGCCAGCGCGGGAGGGATCTACGAGCAGTACTTC. Its protein product is CASAGGIYEQYF.

The V gene is TRBV20-1, the J gene TRBJ2-1; TRBD2 matches at 14 bases. The CDR3 covers 17 residues. Germline V CDR1 and CDR2: DFQATT, SNEGSKA (reference sequence). The V gene end was trimmed by 7 bases and the J gene end by 9 bases; junction bases not matched to a gene: 17. This chain's CDR3 is CSVGAPGLAGVASEQFF. The CDR3 DNA follows: TGCAGTGTAGGAGCCCCGGGACTAGCGGGAGTCGCGAGTGAGCAGTTCTTC.

This clonotype was observed a handful of times. The CDR3 DNA reads as TGTGCCAGCAGTTTAGGGCAGACGTGGGAGACCCAGTACTTC. It is translated as CASSLGQTWETQYF. The V gene is TRBV12-3 or TRBV12-4, the J gene TRBJ2-5; D remains ambiguous. This CDR3 region has 14 residues. V gave up 1 base and J gave up 5 bases, with 11 bases separating them.

This clonotype was picked up a small number of times. J is TRBJ2-3 and V is TRBV5-1, with D unclear. This CDR3 region has 14 residues. Trimming removed 0 bases at V and 5 bases at J, with 10 bases between. In germline, CDR1 is SGHRS, CDR2 YFSETQ. The DNA of the CDR3 is TGCGCCAGCAGCTTGGCTATTTCTGGAGATACGCAGTATTTT. Translation: CASSLAISGDTQYF.

This chain connects TRBV11-2 to TRBJ2-1; 7 nucleotides align to TRBD1. V shed 5 bases, J shed 9 bases, and the junction held 13 bases outside the gene matches. In germline, CDR1 is SGHAT, CDR2 FQNNGV. This CDR3 has 15 residues. The CDR3 loop is CASSISRGTASEQFF. CDR3 coding DNA: TGTGCCAGCAGCATAAGCCGAGGGACAGCGAGTGAGCAGTTCTTC.

The chain has TRBV6-5 and TRBJ2-5, with a tentative D call TRBD2 (6 bases). The CDR3 length is 14 residues. Trimming stripped 5 bases from V and 13 bases from J, with 23 bases between. CDR1 is MNHEY and CDR2 is SVGAGI in the germline V gene. CDR3 nucleotides: TGTGCCAGCAGTGCACGAACGGGGGTCAAGAGGGCGTACTTC. Its translation is CASSARTGVKRAYF.

This clonotype appeared a single time. This chain connects TRBV7-8 to TRBJ1-4; D gene ambiguous. V gave up 4 bases and J gave up 2 bases, with 11 bases separating them. The germline CDR1 and CDR2 sequences are SGHVS and FQNEAQ. This CDR3 has 15 amino acids. CDR3 sequence reads: CASSSYLVTNEKLFF. In nucleotides, the CDR3 is TGTGCCAGCAGCTCATACCTTGTGACTAATGAAAAACTGTTTTTT. The complete variable domain, with remaining parts taken from reference TRBV7-8 and TRBJ1-4, reads GAGVSQSPRYKVAKRGQDVALRCDPISGHVSLFWYQQALGQGPEFLTYFQNEAQLDKSGLPSDRFFAERPEGSVSTLKIQRTQQEDSAVYLCASSSYLVTNEKLFFGSGTQLSVL.

The V call is TRBV29-1, the J call TRBJ2-1; D possibly corresponds to TRBD1 (6 bases). The CDR3 has 15 amino acids. Germline assignment: CDR1 SQVTM and CDR2 ANQGSEA. V lost 5 bases, J lost 2 bases, and 16 bases lay in between. The CDR3 is CSVSPGVGTYNEQFF. Written as DNA, the CDR3 is TGCAGCGTTTCTCCAGGGGTAGGGACCTACAATGAGCAGTTCTTC.

Only one count was recorded for this clonotype. The chain recombines TRBV6-1 with TRBJ1-2; TRBD1 might be the D (6 bases). V shed 6 bases and J shed 4 bases, with 18 bases lying between them. The CDR3 totals 15 residues. Germline CDR1 MNHNS, CDR2 SASEGT. The CDR3 bases are TGTGCCAGCAGCCTCGAGCTGGGGGGCTTCTATGGCTACACCTTC. Translated, it gives CASSLELGGFYGYTF.

This chain connects TRBV10-3 to TRBJ2-7; D gene unclear. The length of the CDR3 is 10 residues. Germline-derived CDR1 and CDR2 are ENHRY and SYGVKD. Deletions cut 4 bases from V and 2 bases from J, with 0 bases between. Here the CDR3 reads CAISAYEQYF. The CDR3 region has the DNA TGTGCCATCAGTGCCTACGAGCAGTACTTC.

The chain is built from TRBV12-3 or TRBV12-4 and TRBJ1-2; TRBD1 matches at 7 bases. Germline trimming cut 7 bases from V and 7 bases from J; bases unmatched to any gene: 15. The CDR3 covers 15 residues. The CDR3 nucleotides read TGTGCCAGCACCCCTCAAGGGGGCAGGGGGGGTGGCTACACCTTC. Translation: CASTPQGGRGGGYTF.

This sequence joins TRBV7-9 and TRBJ2-1; D is possibly TRBD1 (6 bases). V shed 4 bases and J shed 2 bases, with 12 bases lying between them. Per germline, CDR1 SEHNR and CDR2 FQNEAQ (reference sequence). The CDR3 is 15 residues long. CDR3 sequence (DNA): TGTGCCAGCAGCTATGAGGGGGACCCCTACAATGAGCAGTTCTTC. Its protein is CASSYEGDPYNEQFF.

CDR3: CSVSDRGMETQYF. The CDR3 bases are TGCAGCGTTTCGGACAGGGGAATGGAGACCCAGTACTTC. V and J are TRBV29-1 and TRBJ2-5; 9 nucleotides agree with TRBD1. This CDR3 contains 13 residues. Losses at the gene ends were 5 bases for V and 5 bases for J; bases not matched to a gene: 6. From germline, CDR1 is SQVTM and CDR2 ANQGSEA.

V is TRBV20-1 and J is TRBJ2-1; TRBD2 agrees at 10 bases. CDR1 and CDR2 (germline): DFQATT, SNEGSKA (reference sequence). Losses at the gene ends were 6 bases for V and 2 bases for J; bases not matched to a gene: 13. This CDR3 is built from 17 residues. The CDR3 bases are TGCAGTGCCACTTGGGTCCTAGCGGGAGTAGCCTACAATGAGCAGTTCTTC. Protein product: CSATWVLAGVAYNEQFF.

The rearrangement links TRBV7-9 to TRBJ1-1; the D gene is possibly TRBD1 (6 bases). Trimming stripped 6 bases from V and 4 bases from J, with 21 bases between. The CDR3 extends over 16 amino acids. Germline values: CDR1 SEHNR, CDR2 FQNEAQ (reference sequence). The CDR3 sequence is CASRSGAIPTGTEAFF. DNA for the CDR3: TGTGCCAGCAGGTCGGGGGCCATACCTACGGGCACTGAAGCTTTCTTT.

This clonotype was detected only a few times. The genes are TRBV6-6 and TRBJ2-1; 15 nucleotides match TRBD2. Per germline, CDR1 MNHNY and CDR2 SVGAGI (reference sequence). This CDR3 contains 16 residues. The V gene end was trimmed by 5 bases and the J gene end by 6 bases; junction bases not matched to a gene: 5. The CDR3 DNA follows: TGTGCCAGCAGTCAGGGACTAGCGGGAGGCTCCAATGAGCAGTTCTTC. Protein product: CASSQGLAGGSNEQFF.